Described below is a single T cell receptor beta chain sequence and its context. Germline V CDR1 and CDR2: SGHDN, FVKESK. The CDR3 has 14 amino acids. Between the trimmed V and J ends, which lost 0 bases and 4 bases, there was a span of 7 bases. Though probably carrying unrecorded immune exposures, donors were nominally healthy at sampling. This sample is drawn from a study of cytomegalovirus exposure and HLA in healthy donors. Researchers ran the PCR with 60 Vbeta and 13 Jbeta primers. Repertoires were generated with immunoSEQ multiplex PCR, while TCRdb's copy carries only in-frame clones and drops some. The table lists under 110,000 clones, 65% to 80% of them singletons, with 3% to 4.5% in the top ten.

This chain connects TRBV14 to TRBJ1-5; D remains unclear. The TCR sequence derives from a man in his sixties in good health and CMV-seronegative. The material sequenced was PBMCs. The CDR3 nucleotides are TGTGCCAGCAGCCAAGAGGTTAGTAATCAGCCCCAGCATTTT. This encodes CASSQEVSNQPQHF.